These 7 T cell receptor beta chains share one sample of origin, sequenced in a study of beta chain features in type 1 diabetes. Sequencing targeted expressed TCRB transcripts, as all isolated RNA had been reverse transcribed. Assay used: immunoSEQ multiplex PCR; TCRdb lists only in-frame clones, some missing. Of 200,000 to 250,000 clones in the sample, approximately 11% were seen once. The sample taken for sequencing was central memory CD4+ T cells from blood. The receptors derive from a man between 18 and 29 years old in good health.

The V gene is TRBV30, the J gene TRBJ1-4, with unresolved D. CDR3 size: 14 residues. V lost 3 bases and J lost 7, with 15 bases in between. From germline, CDR1 is GTSNPN and CDR2 SVGIG (reference sequence). The CDR3 loop reads CAWSELDKAEKLFF. For the CDR3, the DNA is TGTGCCTGGAGCGAACTCGATAAGGCTGAAAAACTGTTTTTT.

This rearrangement joins TRBV7-7 to TRBJ2-5; 8 nucleotides align to TRBD2. J gave up 1 base and V 1 base, and 2 bases lay outside the gene matches. Germline V gene sequence: CDR1 SSHAT, CDR2 FNYEAQ (reference sequence). This CDR3 has 15 residues. Here the CDR3 reads CASSLEGLGQETQYF. The CDR3 region has the DNA TGTGCCAGCAGCTTAGAGGGACTAGGCCAAGAGACCCAGTACTTC.

A few counts support this clone. The V gene is TRBV11-2, the J gene TRBJ2-7; D not certain. CDR3 size: 13 residues. Germline V CDR1 and CDR2: SGHAT, FQNNGV. V was pared by 3 bases and J by 1 base, with 7 bases between. The CDR3 DNA reads as TGTGCCAGCAGCTTCGGTGGGTCCTACGAGCAGTACTTC. This sequence encodes CASSFGGSYEQYF.

This clone was picked up a small number of times. V gene TRBV13 combines with J gene TRBJ2-1; D not resolved. Per the germline V gene, CDR1 is PRHDT and CDR2 is FYEKMQ (reference sequence). The CDR3 length is 13 residues. V was clipped by 2 bases and J by 4 bases, with 6 bases between them. The DNA of the CDR3 is TGTGCCAGCAGCTTATACGGGTACAATGAGCAGTTCTTC. Its translation is CASSLYGYNEQFF. Combining the CDR3 with reference TRBV13 and TRBJ2-1 gives the whole variable domain AAGVIQSPRHLIKEKRETATLKCYPIPRHDTVYWYQQGPGQDPQFLISFYEKMQSDKGSIPDRFSAQQFSDYHSELNMSSLELGDSALYFCASSLYGYNEQFFGPGTRLTVL.

This clone was seen only a few times. V gene TRBV29-1 combines with J gene TRBJ2-1; TRBD1 matches at 7 bases. The junction had 5 bases not matched to a gene; V was cut back by 7 bases and J by 2 bases. Germline CDR1 is SQVTM and CDR2 is ANQGSEA. This CDR3 is built from 13 residues. The CDR3 loop reads CSESTGPYNEQFF. DNA of the CDR3: TGCAGCGAGTCGACAGGGCCCTACAATGAGCAGTTCTTC.

This chain connects TRBV7-9 to TRBJ2-3; D call uncertain. Trimming shortened V by 5 bases and J by 2 bases, and 14 bases separated the two germline ends. This CDR3 contains 15 residues. Germline V CDR1 and CDR2: SEHNR, FQNEAQ (reference sequence). In DNA form, the CDR3 reads TGTGCCAGCAGCAGACCCATATCTGACACAGATACGCAGTATTTT. This encodes CASSRPISDTDTQYF. Together with reference TRBV7-9 and TRBJ2-3, the CDR3 gives the full variable domain: DTGVSQNPRHKITKRGQNVTFRCDPISEHNRLYWYRQTLGQGPEFLTYFQNEAQLEKSRLLSDRFSAERPKGSFSTLEIQRTEQGDSAMYLCASSRPISDTDTQYFGPGTRLTVL.

This chain joins TRBV7-2 and TRBJ2-3; TRBD1 matches at 9 bases. CDR3 length equals 13 residues. J gave up 3 bases and V 6 bases, and 1 base lay outside the gene matches. Germline V gene data show CDR1 as SGHTA and CDR2 as FQGNSA. The CDR3 protein is CASRTGGTDTQYF. The DNA for the CDR3 is TGTGCCAGCAGGACAGGGGGGACAGATACGCAGTATTTT.